This TCR beta chain was captured in a study of patients and donors after allogeneic stem cell transplantation. Germline V gene data show CDR1 as MNHEY and CDR2 as SMNVEV (reference sequence). V lost 2 bases to trimming and J lost 5 bases, with 10 bases between them. The CDR3 has 14 amino acids. TCRdb re-derived calls from the RT-PCR reads in MiXCR, one entry per CDR3 protein. The repertoire holds about 74,000 distinct CDR3 sequences, with 26% as singletons. Sequencing was carried out using blood, either unsorted or a sorted T cell fraction (not recorded which). The source is a human donor who was either an allogeneic HSCT recipient or a stem cell or donor lymphocyte infusion donor (not recorded which). It is not recorded whose cells these are; they may come from a transplant donor. The V and J genes are TRBV27 and TRBJ1-5; D might be TRBD1 (5 bases). DNA of the CDR3: TGTGCCAGCAGTTTAGGAGGACACTATCAGCCCCAGCATTTT. Its protein product is CASSLGGHYQPQHF.